The 21 T cell receptor beta chains given below trace back to one sample, sequenced in a study of cytomegalovirus exposure and HLA in healthy donors. The PCR ran on 60 Vbeta and 13 Jbeta primers. The repertoire was sequenced with immunoSEQ multiplex PCR; TCRdb's copy has only in-frame clones and lacks some. The table has some 130,000 clones, 73% seen once. Input material: PBMCs. These receptors were collected from a woman in her 40s in good health and CMV-seronegative.

This clone appeared once. The chain has TRBV2 and TRBJ1-2; 7 nucleotides agree with TRBD1. V dropped 4 bases and J dropped 4; count of bases not matched to a gene: 9. Germline CDR1 and CDR2: SNHLY and FYNNEI. The CDR3 length is 15 residues. CDR3 in amino acids: CASSVEPGGVYGYTF. The CDR3 region has the DNA TGTGCCAGCAGTGTGGAGCCAGGGGGAGTCTATGGCTACACCTTC.

The rearrangement uses TRBV5-6 and TRBJ1-1, with D tentatively TRBD1 (6 bases). This CDR3 comprises 15 residues. With 4 bases removed from V and 5 bases from J, the gap between germline ends came to 18 bases. Germline V lookup: CDR1 SGHDT, CDR2 YYEEEE. CDR3: CASSPGDLMWTEAFF. CDR3 bases: TGTGCCAGCAGCCCAGGGGACCTCATGTGGACTGAAGCTTTCTTT.

This clone came up a few times. This sequence joins TRBV6-1 and TRBJ1-6, with a weak D call TRBD1 (6 bases). Germline V gene data show CDR1 as MNHNS and CDR2 as SASEGT. This CDR3 region has 15 residues. The V gene lost 4 bases and the J gene lost 9 bases, with 16 bases spanning the gap. CDR3 DNA sequence: TGTGCCAGCAGTGGGTTTCAGGGGATGGGTTCACCCCTCCACTTT. It translates to CASSGFQGMGSPLHF.

This clone was observed a few times. The chain carries TRBV28 and TRBJ1-1; D unclear. The germline CDR1 and CDR2 sequences are MDHEN and SYDVKM. V shed 10 bases and J shed 3 bases, with 12 bases lying between them. This CDR3 has 12 amino acids. Written as DNA, the CDR3 is TGTGCCACTAAACCCCGGGACACTGAAGCTTTCTTT. Protein product: CATKPRDTEAFF.

A few counts support this clone. The chain carries TRBV7-2 and TRBJ2-3; 8 positions match TRBD2. After removal of 5 bases from V and 4 bases from J, the junction contained 5 bases not matched to a gene. The CDR3 totals 14 residues. Germline assignment: CDR1 SGHTA and CDR2 FQGNSA. The CDR3 nucleotides are TGTGCCAGCAGCCCCAGGACTAGCCCAGATACGCAGTATTTT. Protein product: CASSPRTSPDTQYF.

There are a few counts of this clone. The J gene is TRBJ1-5, the V gene TRBV5-1; D not certain. The CDR3 loop spans 15 amino acids. The germline V gene has CDR1 SGHRS and CDR2 YFSETQ. V lost 5 bases, J lost 1 base, and 13 bases lay in between. The CDR3 here is CASRLGVGSNQPQHF. As DNA, the CDR3 is TGCGCCAGCAGGCTGGGAGTGGGAAGCAATCAGCCCCAGCATTTT.

V is TRBV5-1 and J is TRBJ2-3, with 10 bases that match TRBD2. The CDR3 sequence is 19 residues long. Trimming at V came to 2 bases and at J to 1 base, leaving 13 bases not matched to a gene. Per germline, CDR1 SGHRS and CDR2 YFSETQ. The CDR3 DNA reads as TGCGCCAGCAGCTTTCTCCCAGCTGGGCTAGCGGGGGGCACAGATACGCAGTATTTT. It translates to CASSFLPAGLAGGTDTQYF.

The V call is TRBV4-1, the J call TRBJ1-2; 9 bases fit TRBD1. This CDR3 has 15 residues. Germline loops: CDR1 MGHRA, CDR2 YSYEKL. J was trimmed by 6 bases and V by 4 bases; bases with no gene match: 9. For the CDR3, the DNA is TGCGCCAGCAGCCGTCGGGACAGGGTAAATCATGGCTACACCTTC. This translates into CASSRRDRVNHGYTF.

This clone was counted between two and nine times. This chain uses TRBV6-1 with TRBJ1-4, with a weak D call TRBD1 (6 bases). V lost 3 bases, J lost 4 bases, and 21 bases lay in between. CDR3 length equals 18 residues. Germline V lookup: CDR1 MNHNS, CDR2 SASEGT. The CDR3 reads CASSDPSQGRILNEKLFF. The CDR3 DNA sequence: TGTGCCAGCAGTGACCCCTCTCAGGGGCGGATACTTAATGAAAAACTGTTTTTT.

The gene calls are TRBV12-5 and TRBJ1-5; D remains unclear. Trimming stripped 6 bases from V and 3 bases from J, with 12 bases between. Germline V gene sequence: CDR1 LGHNT, CDR2 FRNRAP. This CDR3 region has 14 residues. The CDR3 sequence: CASGSGGANQPQHF. The CDR3 DNA follows: TGTGCTAGTGGGTCCGGAGGAGCCAATCAGCCCCAGCATTTT.

This chain uses TRBV5-4 with TRBJ1-3; D uncertain. Trimming pared 0 bases from V and 0 bases from J, leaving 4 bases between. In germline, CDR1 is SGHNT, CDR2 YYREEE (reference sequence). The CDR3 is made up of 14 amino acids. This CDR3 reads CASSLGGSGNTIYF. Written as DNA, the CDR3 is TGTGCCAGCAGCTTGGGCGGCTCTGGAAACACCATATATTTT.

The CDR3 DNA follows: TGCGCCAGCAGCTTGGACCTAGTCTCCTACGAGCAGTACTTC. Amino acid sequence: CASSLDLVSYEQYF. The rearrangement uses TRBV5-1 and TRBJ2-7; D is undetermined. Germline CDR1 and CDR2: SGHRS and YFSETQ. With 0 bases removed from V and 0 bases from J, the gap between germline ends came to 7 bases. The CDR3 is made up of 14 amino acids. The full variable domain, in which reference TRBV5-1 and TRBJ2-7 provide the parts outside the CDR3, is KAGVTQTPRYLIKTRGQQVTLSCSPISGHRSVSWYQQTPGQGLQFLFEYFSETQRNKGNFPGRFSGRQFSNSRSEMNVSTLELGDSALYLCASSLDLVSYEQYFGPGTRLTVT.

This clone was counted once. The chain has TRBV5-4 and TRBJ1-2; tentatively, D is TRBD1 (5 bases). The CDR3 extends over 15 amino acids. Trimming cost V 0 bases and J 4 bases, with 13 bases left between them. The germline CDR1 and CDR2 sequences are SGHNT and YYREEE (reference sequence). The CDR3 loop reads CASSLDPGITYGYTF. The DNA of the CDR3 is TGTGCCAGCAGCTTGGATCCAGGGATAACCTATGGCTACACCTTC.

The chain carries TRBV5-1 and TRBJ1-4, with unresolved D. Germline V gene lookup returns CDR1 SGHRS and CDR2 YFSETQ. The CDR3 is 14 residues long. V gave up 0 bases and J gave up 5 bases, with 8 bases separating them. CDR3 loop: CASSLDPGNEKLFF. CDR3 DNA: TGCGCCAGCAGCTTGGACCCGGGAAATGAAAAACTGTTTTTT.

V is TRBV15 and J is TRBJ2-2, with TRBD2 matching 8 bases. Looked up from germline, CDR1 is LNHNV and CDR2 is YYDKDF (reference sequence). The CDR3 extends over 17 amino acids. J gave up 6 bases and V 1 base, and 10 bases lay outside the gene matches. CDR3 coding DNA: TGTGCCACCAGCAGAGCAGGGCTAGCGGGTTTCTCCGGGGAGCTGTTTTTT. Its translation is CATSRAGLAGFSGELFF. The whole variable domain, remainder taken from reference TRBV15 and TRBJ2-2, is DAMVIQNPRYQVTQFGKPVTLSCSQTLNHNVMYWYQQKSSQAPKLLFHYYDKDFNNEADTPDNFQSRRPNTSFCFLDIRSPGLGDTAMYLCATSRAGLAGFSGELFFGEGSRLTVL.

V usage is TRBV19 and J usage is TRBJ2-5; 16 bases fit TRBD2. J lost 1 base, V lost 5 bases, and 13 bases had no gene match. CDR1 LNHDA and CDR2 SQIVND come from the germline V gene (reference sequence). The CDR3 spans 20 residues. The CDR3 sequence is CASSPNPPGLAGGLQETQYF. The CDR3 DNA sequence: TGTGCCAGTAGTCCAAACCCACCGGGACTAGCGGGGGGGCTCCAAGAGACCCAGTACTTC.

This chain joins TRBV18 and TRBJ1-2; 10 positions agree with TRBD1. The ends lost 3 bases at V and 8 bases at J; junction bases unmatched: 21. This CDR3 comprises 19 residues. CDR1 KGHSH and CDR2 LQKENI come from the germline V gene. CDR3 in amino acids: CASSPIPGWGTGDIGGYTF. The CDR3 nucleotides read TGTGCCAGCTCACCCATCCCCGGATGGGGGACAGGGGATATAGGAGGCTACACCTTC.

This rearrangement joins TRBV7-3 to TRBJ2-3; 9 bases are shared with TRBD2. Trimming took 5 bases from V and 0 from J; bases not matched to a gene: 3. CDR1 and CDR2 (germline): SGHTA, FQGTGA. The CDR3 totals 15 residues. The CDR3: CASSPTSGSTDTQYF. Written as DNA, the CDR3 is TGTGCCAGCAGCCCTACTAGCGGGAGCACAGATACGCAGTATTTT.

This clone was detected once. The chain employs TRBV5-6 and TRBJ2-1; D might be TRBD2 (6 bases). The germline CDR1 and CDR2 sequences are SGHDT and YYEEEE. V was trimmed by 0 bases and J by 3 bases, leaving 16 bases between them. This CDR3 has 17 amino acids. The CDR3 DNA sequence: TGTGCCAGCAGCTTGGTCTTTGGACTATGGGACTACAATGAGCAGTTCTTC. Translated, it gives CASSLVFGLWDYNEQFF.

CDR3 residues: CASSQTGDRWTDTQYF. The CDR3 DNA is TGCGCCAGCAGCCAAACAGGGGATAGATGGACAGATACGCAGTATTTT. The chain joins TRBV5-1 to TRBJ2-3, with 7 bases identical to TRBD1. J was trimmed by 3 bases and V by 4 bases; bases with no gene match: 11. This CDR3 contains 16 residues. In germline, CDR1 is SGHRS, CDR2 YFSETQ.

The chain is built from TRBV28 and TRBJ2-7; D perhaps matches TRBD2 (6 bases). Germline loops: CDR1 MDHEN, CDR2 SYDVKM. This CDR3 contains 17 residues. Deletions cut 6 bases from V and 0 bases from J, with 21 bases between. The CDR3 nucleotides are TGTGCCAGCAGCCCGACCGGGAGCATGTCCAGCTCCTACGAGCAGTACGTC. Its protein is CASSPTGSMSSSYEQYV.